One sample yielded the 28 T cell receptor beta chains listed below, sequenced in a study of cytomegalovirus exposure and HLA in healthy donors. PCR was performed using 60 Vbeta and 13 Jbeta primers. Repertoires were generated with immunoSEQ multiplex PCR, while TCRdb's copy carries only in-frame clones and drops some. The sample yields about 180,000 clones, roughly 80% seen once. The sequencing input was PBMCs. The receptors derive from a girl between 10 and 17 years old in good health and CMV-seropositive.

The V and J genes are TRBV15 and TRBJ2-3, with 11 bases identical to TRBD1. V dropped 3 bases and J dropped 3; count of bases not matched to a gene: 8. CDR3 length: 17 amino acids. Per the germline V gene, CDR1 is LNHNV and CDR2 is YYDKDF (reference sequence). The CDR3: CATSSWTGGAQTDTQYF. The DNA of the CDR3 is TGTGCCACCAGCAGCTGGACAGGGGGCGCTCAGACAGATACGCAGTATTTT.

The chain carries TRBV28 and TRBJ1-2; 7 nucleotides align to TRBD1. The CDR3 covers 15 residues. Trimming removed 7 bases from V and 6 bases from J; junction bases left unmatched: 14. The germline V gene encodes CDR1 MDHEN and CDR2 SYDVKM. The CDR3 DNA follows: TGTGCCAGCACCCTACCCGGACAGGCCAAGGATGGCTACACCTTC. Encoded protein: CASTLPGQAKDGYTF.

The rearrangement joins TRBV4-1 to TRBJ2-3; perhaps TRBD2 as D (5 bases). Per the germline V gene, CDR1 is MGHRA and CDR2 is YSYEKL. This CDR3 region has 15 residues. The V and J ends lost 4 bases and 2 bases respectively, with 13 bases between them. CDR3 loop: CASSRRLAHTDTQYF. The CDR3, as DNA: TGCGCCAGCAGCCGGCGGCTAGCCCACACAGATACGCAGTATTTT.

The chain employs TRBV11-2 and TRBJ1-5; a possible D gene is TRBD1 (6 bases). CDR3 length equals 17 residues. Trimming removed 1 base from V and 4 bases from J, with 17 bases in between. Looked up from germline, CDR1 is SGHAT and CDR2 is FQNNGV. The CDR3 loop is CASSLGIGGGGNQPQHF. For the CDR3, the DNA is TGTGCCAGCAGCTTAGGAATAGGGGGAGGGGGAAATCAGCCCCAGCATTTT.

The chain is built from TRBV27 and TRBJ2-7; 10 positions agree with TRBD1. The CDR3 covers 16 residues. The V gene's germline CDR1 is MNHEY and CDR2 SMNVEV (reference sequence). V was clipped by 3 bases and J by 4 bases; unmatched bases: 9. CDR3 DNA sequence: TGTGCCAGCAGTTTTGTTCCCCCGGGACAGGGGTACGAGCAGTACTTC. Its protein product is CASSFVPPGQGYEQYF.

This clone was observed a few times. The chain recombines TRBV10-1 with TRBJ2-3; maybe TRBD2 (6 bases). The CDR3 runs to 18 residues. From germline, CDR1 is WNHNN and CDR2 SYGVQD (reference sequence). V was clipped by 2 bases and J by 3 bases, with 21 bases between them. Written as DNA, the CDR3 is TGCGCCAGCAGTGAGACGGTTCCGGGACTCGGAGGAACAGATACGCAGTATTTT. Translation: CASSETVPGLGGTDTQYF.

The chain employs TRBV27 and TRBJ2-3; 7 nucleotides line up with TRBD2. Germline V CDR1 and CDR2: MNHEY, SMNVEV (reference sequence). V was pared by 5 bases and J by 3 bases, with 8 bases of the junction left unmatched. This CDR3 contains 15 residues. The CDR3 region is CASSHRTSGTDTQYF. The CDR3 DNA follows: TGTGCCAGCAGTCACAGGACTAGTGGGACAGATACGCAGTATTTT.

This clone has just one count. The CDR3 protein is CASSSTYDSPRNYGYTF. CDR3 DNA sequence: TGTGCCAGCAGCTCCACCTACGACAGCCCGAGGAACTATGGCTACACCTTC. This chain connects TRBV11-2 to TRBJ1-2, with D perhaps TRBD1 (5 bases). The CDR3 is 17 amino acids. CDR1 SGHAT and CDR2 FQNNGV come from the germline V gene. Between the trimmed V and J ends, which lost 4 bases and 2 bases, there was a span of 20 bases.

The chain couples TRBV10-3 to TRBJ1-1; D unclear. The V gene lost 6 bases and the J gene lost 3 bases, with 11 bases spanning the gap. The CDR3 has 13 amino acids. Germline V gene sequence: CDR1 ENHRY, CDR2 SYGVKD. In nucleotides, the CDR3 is TGTGCCATCAGCCTGCGAGAGCACACTGAAGCTTTCTTT. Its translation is CAISLREHTEAFF.

This chain's CDR3 is CASSYSEASTDTQYF. In DNA, the CDR3 is TGTGCCAGCAGTTACTCGGAGGCTAGCACAGATACGCAGTATTTT. The rearrangement joins TRBV6-5 to TRBJ2-3, with D possibly TRBD2 on 5 matching bases. Looked up from germline, CDR1 is MNHEY and CDR2 is SVGAGI. The CDR3 contains 15 residues. The V end was cut by 0 bases, the J end by 0 bases, with 7 bases between.

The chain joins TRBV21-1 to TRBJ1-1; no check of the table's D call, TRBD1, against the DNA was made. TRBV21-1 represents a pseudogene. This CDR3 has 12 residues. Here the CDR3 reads CASSARTGGTFF. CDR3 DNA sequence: TGTGCCAGCAGCGCTAGGACAGGGGGAACTTTCTTT.

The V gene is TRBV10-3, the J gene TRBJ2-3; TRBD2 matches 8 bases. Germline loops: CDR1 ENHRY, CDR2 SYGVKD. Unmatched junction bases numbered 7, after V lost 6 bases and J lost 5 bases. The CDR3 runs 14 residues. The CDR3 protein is CAISVSGKGDTQYF. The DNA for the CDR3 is TGTGCCATCAGCGTTAGCGGGAAGGGAGATACGCAGTATTTT.

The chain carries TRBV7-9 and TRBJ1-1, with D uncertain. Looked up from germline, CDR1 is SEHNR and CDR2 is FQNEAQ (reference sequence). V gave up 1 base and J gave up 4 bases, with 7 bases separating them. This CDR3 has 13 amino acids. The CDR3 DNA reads TGTGCCAGCAGCTTAGAGGAGGTCACTGAAGCTTTCTTT. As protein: CASSLEEVTEAFF.

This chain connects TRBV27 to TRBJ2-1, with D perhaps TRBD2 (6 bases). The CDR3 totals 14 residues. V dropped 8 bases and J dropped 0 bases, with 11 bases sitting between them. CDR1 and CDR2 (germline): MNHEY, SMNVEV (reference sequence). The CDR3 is CASLSGRSYNEQFF. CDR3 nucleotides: TGTGCCAGCCTTAGCGGTCGCTCCTACAATGAGCAGTTCTTC.

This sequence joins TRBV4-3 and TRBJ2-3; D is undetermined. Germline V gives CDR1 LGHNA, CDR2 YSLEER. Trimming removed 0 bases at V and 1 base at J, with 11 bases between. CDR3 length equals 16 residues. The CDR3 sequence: CASSQDYRERTDTQYF. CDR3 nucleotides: TGCGCCAGCAGCCAAGACTACCGCGAACGCACAGATACGCAGTATTTT.

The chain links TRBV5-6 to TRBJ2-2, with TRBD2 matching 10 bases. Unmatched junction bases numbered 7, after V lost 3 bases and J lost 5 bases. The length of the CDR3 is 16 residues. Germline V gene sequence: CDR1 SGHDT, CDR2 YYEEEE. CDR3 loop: CASSSRTSGKTGELFF. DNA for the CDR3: TGTGCCAGCAGCTCCAGGACTAGCGGAAAGACCGGGGAGCTGTTTTTT.

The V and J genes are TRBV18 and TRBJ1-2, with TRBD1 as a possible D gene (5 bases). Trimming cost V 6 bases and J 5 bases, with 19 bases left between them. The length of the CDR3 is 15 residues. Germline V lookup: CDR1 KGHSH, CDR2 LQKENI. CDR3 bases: TGTGCCAGCTCTCCCCACCCGGGGGATATATATGGCTACACCTTC. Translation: CASSPHPGDIYGYTF.

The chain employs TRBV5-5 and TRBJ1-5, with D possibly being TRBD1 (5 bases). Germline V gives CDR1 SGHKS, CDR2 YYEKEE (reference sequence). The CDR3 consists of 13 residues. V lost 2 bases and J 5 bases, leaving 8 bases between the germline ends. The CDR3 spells CASSLWGDQPQHF. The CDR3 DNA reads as TGTGCCAGCAGCTTATGGGGGGATCAGCCCCAGCATTTT.

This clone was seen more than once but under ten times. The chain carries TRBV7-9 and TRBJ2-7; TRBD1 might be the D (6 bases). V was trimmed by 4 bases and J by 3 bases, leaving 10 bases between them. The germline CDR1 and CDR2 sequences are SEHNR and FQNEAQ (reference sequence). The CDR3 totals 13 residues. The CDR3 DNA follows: TGTGCCAGCAGCTCTGGACAGATCTACGAGCAGTACTTC. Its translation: CASSSGQIYEQYF. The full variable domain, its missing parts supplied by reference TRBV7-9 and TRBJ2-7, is DTGVSQNPRHKITKRGQNVTFRCDPISEHNRLYWYRQTLGQGPEFLTYFQNEAQLEKSRLLSDRFSAERPKGSFSTLEIQRTEQGDSAMYLCASSSGQIYEQYFGPGTRLTVT.

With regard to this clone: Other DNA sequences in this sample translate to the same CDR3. The CDR3 spells CASRGSRTINYGYTF. DNA for the CDR3: TGTGCCAGCAGGGGTTCCCGGACAATTAATTATGGCTACACCTTC. The rearrangement links TRBV6-5 to TRBJ1-2; TRBD1 might be the D (5 bases). The CDR3 runs 15 residues. Germline-derived CDR1 and CDR2 are MNHEY and SVGAGI. The V end lost 6 bases, the J end lost 5 bases, and 19 bases lay between the germline ends.

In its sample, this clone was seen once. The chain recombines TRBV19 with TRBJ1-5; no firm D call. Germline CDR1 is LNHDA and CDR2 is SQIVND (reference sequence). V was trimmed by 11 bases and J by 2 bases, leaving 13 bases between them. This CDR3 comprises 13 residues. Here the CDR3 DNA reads TGTGCCTCTGCTATGAGGGGCAATCAGCCCCAGCATTTT. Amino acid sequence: CASAMRGNQPQHF.

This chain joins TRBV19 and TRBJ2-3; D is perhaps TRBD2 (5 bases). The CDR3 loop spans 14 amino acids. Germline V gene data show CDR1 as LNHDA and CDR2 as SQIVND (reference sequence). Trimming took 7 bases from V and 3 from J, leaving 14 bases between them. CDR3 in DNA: TGTGCCAGTATATCGGGGAAGGAGACAGATACGCAGTATTTT. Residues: CASISGKETDTQYF.

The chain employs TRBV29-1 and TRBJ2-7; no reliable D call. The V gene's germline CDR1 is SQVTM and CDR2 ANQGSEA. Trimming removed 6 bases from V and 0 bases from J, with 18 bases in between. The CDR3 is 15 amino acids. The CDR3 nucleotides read TGCAGCGTCCTCTTTGCCTCAGGATCCTCCTACGAGCAGTACTTC. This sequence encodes CSVLFASGSSYEQYF.

This CDR3 reads CASSPTGNTGELFF. The CDR3 DNA sequence: TGTGCCAGCAGCCCGACAGGGAACACCGGGGAGCTGTTTTTT. The chain links TRBV7-9 to TRBJ2-2; tentative D call: TRBD1 (6 bases). The germline V gene has CDR1 SEHNR and CDR2 FQNEAQ (reference sequence). CDR3 length: 14 amino acids. V was clipped by 5 bases and J by 1 base, with 8 bases between them.

CDR3 sequence (DNA): TGTGCCAGCAGTTTAAACGGTTACCCCACAGATACGCAGTATTTT. This encodes CASSLNGYPTDTQYF. V gene TRBV27 combines with J gene TRBJ2-3; D gene unclear. Per germline, CDR1 MNHEY and CDR2 SMNVEV (reference sequence). The V gene lost 2 bases and the J gene lost 2 bases, with 11 bases spanning the gap. This CDR3 region has 15 residues.

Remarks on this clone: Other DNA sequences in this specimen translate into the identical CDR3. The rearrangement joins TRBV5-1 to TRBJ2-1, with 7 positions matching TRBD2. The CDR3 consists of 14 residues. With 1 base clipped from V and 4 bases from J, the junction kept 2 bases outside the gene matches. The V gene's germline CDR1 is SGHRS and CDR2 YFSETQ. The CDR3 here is CASSLSGTYNEQFF. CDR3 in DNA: TGCGCCAGCAGCTTGAGCGGGACGTACAATGAGCAGTTCTTC.

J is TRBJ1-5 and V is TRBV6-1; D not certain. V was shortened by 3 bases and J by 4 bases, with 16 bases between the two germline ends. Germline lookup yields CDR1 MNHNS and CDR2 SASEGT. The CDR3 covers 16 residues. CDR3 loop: CASSESLGEINQPQHF. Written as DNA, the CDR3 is TGTGCCAGCAGTGAGTCCCTAGGAGAAATTAATCAGCCCCAGCATTTT.

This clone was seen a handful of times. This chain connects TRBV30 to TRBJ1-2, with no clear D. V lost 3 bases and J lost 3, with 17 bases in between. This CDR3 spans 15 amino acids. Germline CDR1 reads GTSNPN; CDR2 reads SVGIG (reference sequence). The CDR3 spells CAWSRRGQGDYGYTF. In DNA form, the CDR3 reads TGTGCCTGGAGCCGCCGTGGCCAAGGAGACTATGGCTACACCTTC.